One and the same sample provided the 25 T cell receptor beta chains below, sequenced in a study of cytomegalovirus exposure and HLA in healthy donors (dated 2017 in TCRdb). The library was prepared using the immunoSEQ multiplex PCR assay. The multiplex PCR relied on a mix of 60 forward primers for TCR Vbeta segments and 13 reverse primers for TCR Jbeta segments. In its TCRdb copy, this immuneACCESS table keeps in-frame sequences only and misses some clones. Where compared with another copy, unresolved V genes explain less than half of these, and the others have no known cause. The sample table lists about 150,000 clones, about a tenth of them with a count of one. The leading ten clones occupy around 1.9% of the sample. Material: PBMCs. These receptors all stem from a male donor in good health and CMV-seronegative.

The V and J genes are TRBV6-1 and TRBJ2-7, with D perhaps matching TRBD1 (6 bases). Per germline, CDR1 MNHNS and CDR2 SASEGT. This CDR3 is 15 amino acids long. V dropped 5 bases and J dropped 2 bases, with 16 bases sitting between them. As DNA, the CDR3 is TGTGCCAGCAGTTCCACCGGGGACATACCCTACGAGCAGTACTTC. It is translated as CASSSTGDIPYEQYF.

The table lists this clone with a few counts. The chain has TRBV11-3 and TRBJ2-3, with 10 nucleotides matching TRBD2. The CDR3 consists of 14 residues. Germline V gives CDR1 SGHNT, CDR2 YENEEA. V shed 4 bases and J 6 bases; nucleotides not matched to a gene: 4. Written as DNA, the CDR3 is TGTGCCAGCAGCTCAAGCGGGGGGGCGGATACGCAGTATTTT. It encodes CASSSSGGADTQYF.

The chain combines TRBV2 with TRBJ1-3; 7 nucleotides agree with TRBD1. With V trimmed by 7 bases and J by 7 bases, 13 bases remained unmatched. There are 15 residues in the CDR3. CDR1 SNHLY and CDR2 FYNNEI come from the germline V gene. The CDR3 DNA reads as TGTGCCAGCACCTTAAACAGGGGTTTTAGGAACACCATATATTTT. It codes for CASTLNRGFRNTIYF.

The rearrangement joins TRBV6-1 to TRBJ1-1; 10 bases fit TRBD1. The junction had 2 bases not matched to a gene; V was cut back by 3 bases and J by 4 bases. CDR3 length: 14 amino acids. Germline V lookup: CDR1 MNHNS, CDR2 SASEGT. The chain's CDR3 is CASSDRTGGTEAFF. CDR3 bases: TGTGCCAGCAGTGACCGGACAGGGGGCACTGAAGCTTTCTTT.

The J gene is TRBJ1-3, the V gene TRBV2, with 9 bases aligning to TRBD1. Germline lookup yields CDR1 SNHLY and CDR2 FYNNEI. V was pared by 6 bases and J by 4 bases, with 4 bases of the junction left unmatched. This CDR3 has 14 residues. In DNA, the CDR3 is TGTGCCAGCAGACCCGGGACAGGGGGAAACACCATATATTTT. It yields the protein CASRPGTGGNTIYF.

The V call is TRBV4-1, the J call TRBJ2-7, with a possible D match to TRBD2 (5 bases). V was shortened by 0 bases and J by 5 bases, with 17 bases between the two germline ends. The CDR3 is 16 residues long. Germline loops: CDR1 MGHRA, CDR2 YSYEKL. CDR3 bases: TGCGCCAGCAGCCAAGATCTTGCCGTCAAAGCGGACGAGCAGTACTTC. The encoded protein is CASSQDLAVKADEQYF.

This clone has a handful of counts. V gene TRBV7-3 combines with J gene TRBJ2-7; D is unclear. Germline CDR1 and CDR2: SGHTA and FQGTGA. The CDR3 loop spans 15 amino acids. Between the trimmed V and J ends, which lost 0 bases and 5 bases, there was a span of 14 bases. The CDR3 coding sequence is TGTGCCAGCAGCTTAACGTTTGCGTCTATCAACGAGCAGTACTTC. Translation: CASSLTFASINEQYF.

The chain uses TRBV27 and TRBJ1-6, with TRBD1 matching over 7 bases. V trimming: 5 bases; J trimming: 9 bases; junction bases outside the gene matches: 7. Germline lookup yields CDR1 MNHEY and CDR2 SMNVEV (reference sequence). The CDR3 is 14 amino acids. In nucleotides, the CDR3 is TGTGCCAGCAGTCTGACAGGGATGGGTTCACCCCTCCACTTT. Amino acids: CASSLTGMGSPLHF.

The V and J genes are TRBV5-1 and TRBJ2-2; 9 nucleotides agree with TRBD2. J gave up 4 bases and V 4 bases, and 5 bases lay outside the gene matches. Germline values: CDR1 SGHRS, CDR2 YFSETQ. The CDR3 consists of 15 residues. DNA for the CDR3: TGCGCCAGCAGCCCTAGCGGGACCGGCACCGGGGAGCTGTTTTTT. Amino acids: CASSPSGTGTGELFF.

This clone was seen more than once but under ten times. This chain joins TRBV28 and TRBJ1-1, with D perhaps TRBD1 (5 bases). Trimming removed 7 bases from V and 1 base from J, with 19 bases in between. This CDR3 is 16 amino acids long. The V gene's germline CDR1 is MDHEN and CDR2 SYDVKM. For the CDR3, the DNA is TGTGCCAGCATCCGGCGGGGGGACCGGGAGAACACTGAAGCTTTCTTT. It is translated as CASIRRGDRENTEAFF. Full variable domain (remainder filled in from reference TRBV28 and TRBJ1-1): DVKVTQSSRYLVKRTGEKVFLECVQDMDHENMFWYRQDPGLGLRLIYFSYDVKMKEKGDIPEGYSVSREKKERFSLILESASTNQTSMYLCASIRRGDRENTEAFFGQGTRLTVV.

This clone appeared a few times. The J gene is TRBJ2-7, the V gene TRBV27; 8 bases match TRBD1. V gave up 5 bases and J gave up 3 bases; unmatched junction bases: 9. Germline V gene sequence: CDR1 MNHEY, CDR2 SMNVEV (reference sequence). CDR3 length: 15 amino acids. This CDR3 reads CASSVTPGGFYEQYF. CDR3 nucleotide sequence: TGTGCCAGCAGTGTAACACCAGGGGGCTTCTACGAGCAGTACTTC.

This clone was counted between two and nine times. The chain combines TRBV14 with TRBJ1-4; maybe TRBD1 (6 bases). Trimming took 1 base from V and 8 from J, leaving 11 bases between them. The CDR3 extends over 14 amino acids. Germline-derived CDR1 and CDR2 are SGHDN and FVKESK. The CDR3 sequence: CASSQGQVGEKLFF. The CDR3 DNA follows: TGTGCCAGCAGCCAAGGACAGGTCGGGGAAAAACTGTTTTTT.

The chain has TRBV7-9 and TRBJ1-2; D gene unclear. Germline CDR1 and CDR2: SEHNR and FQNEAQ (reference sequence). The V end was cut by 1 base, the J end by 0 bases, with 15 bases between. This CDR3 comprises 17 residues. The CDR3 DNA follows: TGTGCCAGCAGCTTAGGCTCAGATTACACAACTAACTATGGCTACACCTTC. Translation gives CASSLGSDYTTNYGYTF.

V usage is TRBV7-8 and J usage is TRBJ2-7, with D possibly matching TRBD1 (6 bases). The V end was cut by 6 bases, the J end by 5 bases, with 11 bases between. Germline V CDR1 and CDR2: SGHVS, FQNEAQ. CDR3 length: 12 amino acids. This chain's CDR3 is CASSEQGNEQYF. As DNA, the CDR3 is TGTGCCAGCAGTGAACAGGGTAACGAGCAGTACTTC.

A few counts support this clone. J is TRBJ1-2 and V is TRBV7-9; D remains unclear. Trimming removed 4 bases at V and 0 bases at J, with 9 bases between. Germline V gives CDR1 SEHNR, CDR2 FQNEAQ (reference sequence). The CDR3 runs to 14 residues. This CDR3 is CASSSSGTNYGYTF. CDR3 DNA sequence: TGTGCCAGCAGCTCTAGCGGCACTAACTATGGCTACACCTTC.

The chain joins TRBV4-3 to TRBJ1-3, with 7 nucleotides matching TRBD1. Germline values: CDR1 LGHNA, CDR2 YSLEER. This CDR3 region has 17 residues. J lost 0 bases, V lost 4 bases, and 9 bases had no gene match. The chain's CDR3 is CASSPTADRSSGNTIYF. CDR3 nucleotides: TGCGCCAGCAGCCCCACAGCGGACAGGAGCTCTGGAAACACCATATATTTT.

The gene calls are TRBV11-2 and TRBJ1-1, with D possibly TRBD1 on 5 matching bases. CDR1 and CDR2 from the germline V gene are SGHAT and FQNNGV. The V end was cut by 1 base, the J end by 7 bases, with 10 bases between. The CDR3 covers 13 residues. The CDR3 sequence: CASSLGRQLEAFF. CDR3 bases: TGTGCCAGCAGCTTAGGTAGACAGCTTGAAGCTTTCTTT.

The CDR3 DNA reads as TGTGCCAGCAGGTTCCTAGGCGGGAACACTGAAGCTTTCTTT. Translating it yields CASRFLGGNTEAFF. The J gene is TRBJ1-1, the V gene TRBV27; no clear D. The ends were cut back, 6 bases at V and 1 base at J, with 12 bases in the middle. The CDR3 is made up of 14 amino acids. In germline, CDR1 is MNHEY, CDR2 SMNVEV (reference sequence).

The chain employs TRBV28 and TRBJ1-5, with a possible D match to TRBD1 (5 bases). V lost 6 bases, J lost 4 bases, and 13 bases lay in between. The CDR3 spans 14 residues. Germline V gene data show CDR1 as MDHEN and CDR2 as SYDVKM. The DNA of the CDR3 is TGTGCCAGCAGACTGCGGGGCGGTAATCAGCCCCAGCATTTT. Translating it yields CASRLRGGNQPQHF.

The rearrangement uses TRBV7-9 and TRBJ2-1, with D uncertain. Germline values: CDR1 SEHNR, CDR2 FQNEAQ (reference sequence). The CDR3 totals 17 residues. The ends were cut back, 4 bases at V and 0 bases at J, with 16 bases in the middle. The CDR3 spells CASSSRPPYSSYNEQFF. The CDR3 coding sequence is TGTGCCAGCAGCTCGCGGCCACCCTATAGCTCCTACAATGAGCAGTTCTTC.

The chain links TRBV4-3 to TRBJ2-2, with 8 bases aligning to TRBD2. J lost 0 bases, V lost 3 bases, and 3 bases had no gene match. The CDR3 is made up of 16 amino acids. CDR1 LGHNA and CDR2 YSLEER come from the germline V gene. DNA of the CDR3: TGCGCCAGCAGCCACATTAGCGGGGCGAACACCGGGGAGCTGTTTTTT. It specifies CASSHISGANTGELFF.

CDR3 sequence: CASSLSSSSYEQYF. The CDR3 nucleotides read TGTGCCAGCAGCTTGTCTAGCAGCTCCTACGAGCAGTACTTC. This chain joins TRBV11-2 and TRBJ2-7; a possible D gene is TRBD2 (5 bases). Trimming stripped 3 bases from V and 0 bases from J, with 9 bases between. The CDR3 sequence is 14 residues long. Germline CDR1 and CDR2: SGHAT and FQNNGV.

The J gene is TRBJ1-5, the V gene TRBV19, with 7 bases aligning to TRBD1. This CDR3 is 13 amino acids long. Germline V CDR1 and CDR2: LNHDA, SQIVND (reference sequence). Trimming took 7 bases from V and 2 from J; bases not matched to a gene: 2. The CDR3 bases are TGTGCCAGTACAGACAGGGGCAATCAGCCCCAGCATTTT. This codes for CASTDRGNQPQHF. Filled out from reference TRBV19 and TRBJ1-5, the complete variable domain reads DGGITQSPKYLFRKEGQNVTLSCEQNLNHDAMYWYRQDPGQGLRLIYYSQIVNDFQKGDIAEGYSVSREKKESFPLTVTSAQKNPTAFYLCASTDRGNQPQHFGDGTRLSIL.

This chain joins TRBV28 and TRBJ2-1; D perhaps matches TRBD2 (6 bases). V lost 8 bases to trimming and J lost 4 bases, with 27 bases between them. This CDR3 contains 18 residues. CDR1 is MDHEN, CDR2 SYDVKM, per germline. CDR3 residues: CASLGRRTSLLRYNEQFF. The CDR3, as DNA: TGTGCCAGCCTTGGTCGACGAACTAGCCTTTTAAGGTACAATGAGCAGTTCTTC.

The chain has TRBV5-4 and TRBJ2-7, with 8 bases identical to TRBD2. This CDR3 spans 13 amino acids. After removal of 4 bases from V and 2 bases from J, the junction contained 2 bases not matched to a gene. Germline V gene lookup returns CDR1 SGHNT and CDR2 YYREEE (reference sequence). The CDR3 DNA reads TGTGCCAGCAGCCCCGGGGGGGCCTACGAGCAGTACTTC. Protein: CASSPGGAYEQYF.